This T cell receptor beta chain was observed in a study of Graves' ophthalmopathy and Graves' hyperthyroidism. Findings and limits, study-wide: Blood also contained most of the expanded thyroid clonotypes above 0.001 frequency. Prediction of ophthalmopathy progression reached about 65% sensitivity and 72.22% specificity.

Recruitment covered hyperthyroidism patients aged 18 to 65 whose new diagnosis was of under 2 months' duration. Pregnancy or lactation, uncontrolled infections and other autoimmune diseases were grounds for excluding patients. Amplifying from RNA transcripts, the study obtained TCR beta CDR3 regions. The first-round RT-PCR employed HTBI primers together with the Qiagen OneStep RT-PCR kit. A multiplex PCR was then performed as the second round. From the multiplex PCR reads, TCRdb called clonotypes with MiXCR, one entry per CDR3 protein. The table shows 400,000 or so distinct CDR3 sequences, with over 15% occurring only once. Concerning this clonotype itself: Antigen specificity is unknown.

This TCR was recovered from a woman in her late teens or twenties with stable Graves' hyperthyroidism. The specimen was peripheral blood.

The CDR3 region is CASTVRRGPDGDQPQHF. CDR3 DNA sequence: TGTGCCAGCACCGTACGGCGGGGGCCAGATGGCGATCAGCCCCAGCATTTT. V and J are TRBV27 and TRBJ1-5; maybe TRBD1 (6 bases). The germline V gene has CDR1 MNHEY and CDR2 SMNVEV (reference sequence). V dropped 7 bases and J dropped 5 bases, with 24 bases sitting between them. The CDR3 is 17 residues long.